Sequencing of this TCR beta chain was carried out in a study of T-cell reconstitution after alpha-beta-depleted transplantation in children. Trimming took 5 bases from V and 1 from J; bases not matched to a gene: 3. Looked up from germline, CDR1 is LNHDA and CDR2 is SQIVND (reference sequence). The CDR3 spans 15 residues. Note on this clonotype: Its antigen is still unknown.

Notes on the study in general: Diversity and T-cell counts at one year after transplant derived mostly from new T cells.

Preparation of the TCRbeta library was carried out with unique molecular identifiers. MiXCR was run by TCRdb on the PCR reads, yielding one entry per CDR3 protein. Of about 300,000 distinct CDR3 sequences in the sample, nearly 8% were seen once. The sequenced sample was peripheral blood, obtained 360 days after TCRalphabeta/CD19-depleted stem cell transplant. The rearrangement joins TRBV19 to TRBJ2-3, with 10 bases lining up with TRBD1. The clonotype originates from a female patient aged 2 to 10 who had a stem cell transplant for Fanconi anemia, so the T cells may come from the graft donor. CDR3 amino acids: CASSDRGRGTDTQYF. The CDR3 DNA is TGTGCCAGTAGTGACAGGGGGCGCGGCACAGATACGCAGTATTTT.